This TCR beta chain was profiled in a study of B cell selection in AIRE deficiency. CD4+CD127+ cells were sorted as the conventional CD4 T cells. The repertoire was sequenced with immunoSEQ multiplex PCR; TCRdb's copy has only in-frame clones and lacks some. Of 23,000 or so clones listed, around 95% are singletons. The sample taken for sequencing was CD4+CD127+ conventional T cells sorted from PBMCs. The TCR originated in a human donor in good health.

CDR3 region: CAISGALTGGRTDTQYF. The CDR3 DNA reads as TGTGCCATCAGTGGGGCCCTAACGGGAGGTCGCACAGATACGCAGTATTTT. This chain connects TRBV10-3 to TRBJ2-3, with 7 positions matching TRBD2. CDR3 size: 17 residues. The junction had 11 bases not matched to a gene; V was cut back by 4 bases and J by 1 base. The germline V gene has CDR1 ENHRY and CDR2 SYGVKD.